These 8 T cell receptor beta chains came from one sample sequenced in a study of T cell clonotyping in hematopoietic cell transplantation. This table comes from immunoSEQ multiplex PCR, and its TCRdb copy is limited to in-frame clones, with some not included. Among around 7,000 clones listed, just over 95% were seen once. The material sequenced was PBMCs, taken 30 days after allogeneic stem cell transplant. The source is a male patient between 55 and 70 years old who had an allogeneic stem cell transplant from a related donor, so the T cells may come from the graft donor. Some clones in this sample may be carry-over from other donors' samples.

The V and J genes are TRBV21-1 and TRBJ1-4. TRBV21-1 is classified as a pseudogene. This CDR3 comprises 14 residues. The CDR3 region is CASSKAAGREKLFF. The CDR3 DNA follows: TGTGCCAGCAGCAAAGCGGCGGGGCGTGAAAAACTGTTTTTT.

The rearrangement links TRBV10-3 to TRBJ1-2; D not resolved. CDR1 ENHRY and CDR2 SYGVKD come from the germline V gene. The germline V and J ends were trimmed by 6 bases and 2 bases, with 7 bases remaining between them. The CDR3 loop spans 12 amino acids. The CDR3 bases are TGTGCCATCAGCCCTGAGAACTATGGCTACACCTTC. This translates into CAISPENYGYTF.

This chain joins TRBV7-9 and TRBJ1-2; a possible D gene is TRBD1 (5 bases). V was shortened by 5 bases and J by 1 base, with 8 bases between the two germline ends. The CDR3 covers 13 residues. CDR1 is SEHNR, CDR2 FQNEAQ, per germline (reference sequence). The CDR3 here is CASSNRFNYGYTF. The CDR3 coding sequence is TGTGCCAGCAGCAACAGGTTTAACTATGGCTACACCTTC.

The chain combines TRBV19 with TRBJ1-4; 9 nucleotides match TRBD1. Per the germline V gene, CDR1 is LNHDA and CDR2 is SQIVND (reference sequence). Trimming at V came to 8 bases and at J to 6 bases, leaving 4 bases not matched to a gene. This CDR3 comprises 13 residues. For the CDR3, the DNA is TGTGCCAGTCGGGGACAGGGAGATGAAAAACTGTTTTTT. Translation gives CASRGQGDEKLFF.

This chain joins TRBV28 and TRBJ1-4, with D perhaps TRBD1 (6 bases). Germline V gene sequence: CDR1 MDHEN, CDR2 SYDVKM. There are 15 residues in the CDR3. Trimming stripped 9 bases from V and 8 bases from J, with 22 bases between. CDR3 region: CASSLGGEGGEKLFF. The CDR3 region has the DNA TGTGCCAGTTCCCTTGGGGGGGAGGGGGGCGAAAAACTGTTTTTT.

V usage is TRBV2 and J usage is TRBJ2-4; no clear D gene. CDR3 length equals 13 residues. The V end was cut by 3 bases, the J end by 7 bases, with 10 bases between. CDR1 is SNHLY, CDR2 FYNNEI, per germline. As DNA, the CDR3 is TGTGCCAGCAGTGACATCGCCGGGAACATTCAGTACTTC. Its translation: CASSDIAGNIQYF.

V and J are TRBV14 and TRBJ2-3; 9 nucleotides match TRBD2. The CDR3 runs to 14 residues. CDR1 and CDR2 from the germline V gene are SGHDN and FVKESK. V shed 4 bases, J shed 8 bases, and the junction held 7 bases outside the gene matches. CDR3 bases: TGTGCCAGCAGCCCGGCCGTAGCGGGGGTTACGCAGTATTTT. Translated, it gives CASSPAVAGVTQYF.

This chain connects TRBV19 to TRBJ2-5; D ambiguous. Germline V gene sequence: CDR1 LNHDA, CDR2 SQIVND (reference sequence). V was shortened by 5 bases and J by 2 bases, with 9 bases between the two germline ends. The length of the CDR3 is 13 residues. CDR3: CASSWGKQETQYF. CDR3 DNA sequence: TGTGCCAGTAGTTGGGGAAAGCAAGAGACCCAGTACTTC.